The clone carrying this TCR beta chain was seen repeatedly, ten times or more. What it recognizes is unknown. V lost 3 bases to trimming and J lost 3 bases; unmatched junction nucleotides: 2. Germline CDR1 is SQVTM and CDR2 is ANQGSEA. The CDR3 consists of 14 residues. The unsorted libraries were produced from 2 million PBMCs held at -80 C. This sample is drawn from a study of neurological immune-mediated disorders. Findings and limits, study-wide: Sharing of CDR3 amino acid sequences among expanded clones across subjects was absent, suggesting private repertoires in all groups.

Synthesis of cDNA was carried out by template-switch 5'RACE. The reaction used 10-nucleotide random UMIs. From the 5' RACE reads, TCRdb called clonotypes with MiXCR, one entry per CDR3 protein. This table has 55,000 or so distinct CDR3 sequences, over 4% appearing once. The sample was PBMCs. The TCR originated in a man over 45 with multiple sclerosis. This chain links TRBV29-1 with TRBJ2-1; 10 positions match TRBD2. The CDR3 spells CSVDTSGDYNEQFF. As DNA, the CDR3 is TGCAGCGTTGACACTAGCGGGGACTACAATGAGCAGTTCTTC.